Listed below are T cell receptor beta chains from one sample, sequenced in a study of beta chain features in type 1 diabetes. Clones were sequenced by immunoSEQ multiplex PCR, and TCRdb holds only the in-frame ones, with some missing. In the table there are around 350,000 clones, 10% to 15% of which are singletons. The sample was naive CD4+ T cells from blood. These receptors were taken from a young man in good health. The CDR3 runs from the conserved cysteine through the conserved F or W. The D gene is left open where the match is weak. Size is stated for part of the rows, as once, few or many counts, or as a class when the clone is expanded.

TRBV9	few	TRBJ2-4	-	CASSVGMGTDIQYF	TGTGCCAGCAGCGTAGGAATGGGCACGGACATTCAGTACTTC
TRBV6-5	few	TRBJ2-1	-	CASSYGGNNEQFF	TGTGCCAGCAGTTATGGCGGGAACAATGAGCAGTTCTTC
TRBV7-3	-	TRBJ2-4	-	CASSSQDSTVQYF	TGTGCCAGCAGCTCCCAGGACTCGACGGTTCAGTACTTC
TRBV4-3	-	TRBJ2-1	TRBD2	CASSQGPPRAGGNNEQFF	TGCGCCAGCAGCCAAGGCCCACCCAGGGCGGGAGGGAATAATGAGCAGTTCTTC
TRBV7-9	-	TRBJ2-1	TRBD2	CASSPGTSGIDEQFF	TGTGCCAGCAGCCCCGGGACTAGCGGGATTGATGAGCAGTTCTTC
TRBV7-9	few	TRBJ2-2	-	CASRPTRTDTGELFF	TGTGCCAGCAGACCTACGAGGACAGACACCGGGGAGCTGTTTTTT
TRBV5-4	-	TRBJ1-2	-	CASSWEKQQPLNYGYTF	TGTGCCAGCAGCTGGGAGAAACAGCAGCCCCTTAACTATGGCTACACCTTC
TRBV5-1	few	TRBJ2-7	-	CASSPGAGTTYEQYF	TGCGCCAGCAGCCCCGGCGCGGGAACCACCTACGAGCAGTACTTC
TRBV11-2	few	TRBJ1-2	TRBD1	CASSRQGNYGYTF	TGTGCCAGCAGCCGACAGGGGAACTATGGCTACACCTTC
TRBV7-2	few	TRBJ2-7	TRBD1	CASSSTTGSKYF	TGTGCCAGCAGCTCCACGACAGGGTCAAAGTACTTC
TRBV7-9	-	TRBJ2-3	-	CASSPRPGIPGTDTQYF	TGTGCCAGCAGCCCAAGACCGGGGATCCCTGGCACAGATACGCAGTATTTT